These T cell receptor beta chains were read from a single sample in a study of human T cells and chemical hapten exposure. In TCRdb, the RACE reads were re-called with MiXCR into one record per CDR3 protein. The sample records some 79,000 distinct CDR3 sequences, about 6.8% being singletons. The starting material was whole blood, obtained in connection with sensitization to the hapten diphenylcyclopropenone (DPC). The origin of the receptors is a woman aged 25 to 39 with alopecia areata. Some clones in this sample may be carry-over from other donors' samples. Each CDR3 is given with its conserved first and last residue. The order of the fields is J gene, V gene, clone size, D gene, CDR3 DNA, CDR3 protein. A D gene is named only where the DNA matches it firmly. Size tells how often a clone was seen (once, few, many) or the class of an expanded clone, and some rows leave it out.

j_call: TRBJ2-3; v_call: TRBV20-1; clone_size: .; d_call: .; cdr3_nt: TGCAGTGCTGGACATTGGACTCCTGAACGCACAGATACGCAGTATTTT; cdr3_aa: CSAGHWTPERTDTQYF
j_call: TRBJ2-7; v_call: TRBV20-1; clone_size: many; d_call: .; cdr3_nt: TGCAGTGCCGAAACTTACGGCCGCCACGAGCAGTACTTC; cdr3_aa: CSAETYGRHEQYF
j_call: TRBJ2-2; v_call: TRBV29-1; clone_size: few; d_call: TRBD1; cdr3_nt: TGCAGCGAAAAACGGTCCGGGACAGAGACCGGGGAGCTGTTTTTT; cdr3_aa: CSEKRSGTETGELFF
j_call: TRBJ2-7; v_call: TRBV5-4; clone_size: few; d_call: TRBD1; cdr3_nt: TGTGCCAGCAGCTTAACCCTGACAGGGGGGTACGAGCAGTACTTC; cdr3_aa: CASSLTLTGGYEQYF
j_call: TRBJ2-7; v_call: TRBV20-1; clone_size: many; d_call: .; cdr3_nt: TGCAGTGCTAGAGGGACCCTGAACTACGAGCAGTACTTC; cdr3_aa: CSARGTLNYEQYF
j_call: TRBJ2-1; v_call: TRBV12-3/TRBV12-4; clone_size: few; d_call: .; cdr3_nt: TGTGCCAGCAGTACCCGACTCAGGGGCAATGAGCAGTTCTTC; cdr3_aa: CASSTRLRGNEQFF
j_call: TRBJ1-6; v_call: TRBV3-1; clone_size: many; d_call: .; cdr3_nt: TGTGCCAGCAGCCAATGGGAGGGACCCCTCCACTTT; cdr3_aa: CASSQWEGPLHF
j_call: TRBJ2-1; v_call: TRBV6-1; clone_size: .; d_call: .; cdr3_nt: TGTGCCAGCAGTGAACCACAGAGGAGCTCCTACAATGAGCAGTTCTTC; cdr3_aa: CASSEPQRSSYNEQFF
j_call: TRBJ1-5; v_call: TRBV6-5; clone_size: few; d_call: .; cdr3_nt: TGTGCCAGCAGCGGGGGCAGGATCGGGGGTCGCCAGCATTTT; cdr3_aa: CASSGGRIGGRQHF
j_call: TRBJ1-3; v_call: TRBV7-9; clone_size: few; d_call: .; cdr3_nt: TGTGCCAGCAGCTTAGACCCGCACTCTGGAAACACCATATATTTT; cdr3_aa: CASSLDPHSGNTIYF
j_call: TRBJ2-7; v_call: TRBV12-3/TRBV12-4; clone_size: many; d_call: .; cdr3_nt: TGTGCCAGCAGTTGGGACCGGACCTACGAGCAGTACTTC; cdr3_aa: CASSWDRTYEQYF
j_call: TRBJ1-2; v_call: TRBV5-6; clone_size: .; d_call: .; cdr3_nt: TGTGCCAGCAGAGCCGGTGGGGAACCGGTCGATGGCTACACCTTC; cdr3_aa: CASRAGGEPVDGYTF
j_call: TRBJ1-1; v_call: TRBV7-9; clone_size: many; d_call: TRBD1; cdr3_nt: TGTGCCAGCAGCACTCAGACAGGGGGCACTGAAGCTTTCTTT; cdr3_aa: CASSTQTGGTEAFF
j_call: TRBJ2-1; v_call: TRBV5-6; clone_size: many; d_call: .; cdr3_nt: TGTGCCAGCAGCTTGGGCCTCAGGGGCGGATCCTCCTACAATGAGCAGTTCTTC; cdr3_aa: CASSLGLRGGSSYNEQFF
j_call: TRBJ1-2; v_call: TRBV5-1; clone_size: many; d_call: .; cdr3_nt: TGCGCCAGCAGCTTGGGGCAACCTTATGGCTACACCTTC; cdr3_aa: CASSLGQPYGYTF
j_call: TRBJ2-3; v_call: TRBV5-8; clone_size: .; d_call: .; cdr3_nt: TGTGCCAGCAGCTTGGGGCAGCGCACAGATACGCAGTATTTT; cdr3_aa: CASSLGQRTDTQYF
j_call: TRBJ2-7; v_call: TRBV11-2; clone_size: many; d_call: TRBD1; cdr3_nt: TGTGCCAGCAGGAAAACTATCGGGACAGCCGCTGGGGAGCAGTACTTC; cdr3_aa: CASRKTIGTAAGEQYF
j_call: TRBJ1-1; v_call: TRBV2; clone_size: few; d_call: .; cdr3_nt: TGTGCCAGCAGTGGTGTGGTCATGAACACTGAAGCTTTCTTT; cdr3_aa: CASSGVVMNTEAFF
j_call: TRBJ2-2; v_call: TRBV7-8; clone_size: .; d_call: TRBD2; cdr3_nt: TGTGCCAGCAGCATTAGCGGGGGTTTCACCGGGGAGCTGTTTTTT; cdr3_aa: CASSISGGFTGELFF
j_call: TRBJ2-3; v_call: TRBV29-1; clone_size: few; d_call: .; cdr3_nt: TGCAGCGTTGTACCCAACTTGGCTGATACGCAGTATTTT; cdr3_aa: CSVVPNLADTQYF
j_call: TRBJ1-2; v_call: TRBV5-4; clone_size: few; d_call: .; cdr3_nt: TGTGCCAGCAGAAGGAGCTTGGTGAACGGTGTAAACTATGGCTACACCTTC; cdr3_aa: CASRRSLVNGVNYGYTF
j_call: TRBJ1-1; v_call: TRBV5-1; clone_size: few; d_call: .; cdr3_nt: TGCGCCAGCAGCTTGGGGCGATGGGACACTGAAGCTTTCTTT; cdr3_aa: CASSLGRWDTEAFF